This TCR beta chain is drawn from a study of blood T cell repertoires in COVID-19. The overall study: Acute and convalescent COVID-19 samples came from the United States, Italy and Spain.

The CDR3 is 14 amino acids. CDR1 is SGHVS and CDR2 is FQNEAQ in the germline V gene. V gave up 7 bases and J gave up 2 bases, with 14 bases separating them. As originally analysed: Reference gene primers were amplified, and this amplification served to estimate nucleated cell counts. Sequencing used immunoSEQ multiplex PCR; TCRdb keeps in-frame clones, though not all of them. From that table come the V and J calls and clone size; the DNA was used to work out D and trimming. This sample has fewer than 400,000 clones; 80% to 90% occur once, and the top ten carry roughly 2%. V gene TRBV7-8 combines with J gene TRBJ1-1, with TRBD1 as a possible D gene (5 bases). This TCR was recovered from a man younger than 40 who had recovered from COVID-19. What was sequenced was PBMCs or T cells enriched from blood (not recorded which). The CDR3 DNA sequence: TGTGCCAGCAAAGGCAGGGTCGGTAACACTGAAGCTTTCTTT. It yields the protein CASKGRVGNTEAFF.